The 32 T cell receptor beta chains listed next were all sequenced from one sample in a study of graft-versus-host responses after intestinal transplantation. These receptors have no identified antigens. Sequencing was performed with immunoSEQ multiplex PCR; in TCRdb, only in-frame clones are kept and a portion is missing. This sample has around 99,000 clones, with under 95% found just once. This sample comprised unstimulated CD8+ T cells sorted from spleen or lymph node cells, obtained before intestinal transplant. The receptors shown here come from a human donor who received an intestinal transplant.

This chain connects TRBV7-9 to TRBJ1-2; no reliable D call. CDR3 length: 16 residues. V shed 0 bases and J shed 0 bases, with 11 bases lying between them. CDR1 and CDR2 (germline): SEHNR, FQNEAQ (reference sequence). The DNA of the CDR3 is TGTGCCAGCAGCTTAGCCCGGTCCCAAGCTAACTATGGCTACACCTTC. Its protein is CASSLARSQANYGYTF.

The chain carries TRBV19 and TRBJ2-3; 9 bases match TRBD2. Germline CDR1 and CDR2: LNHDA and SQIVND (reference sequence). This CDR3 is built from 15 residues. With V trimmed by 5 bases and J by 2 bases, 5 bases remained unmatched. Here the CDR3 reads CASSAAGGLTDTQYF. The CDR3 DNA is TGTGCCAGTAGTGCAGCGGGGGGCCTCACAGATACGCAGTATTTT.

The gene calls are TRBV5-6 and TRBJ2-2; D is ambiguous. CDR1 is SGHDT and CDR2 is YYEEEE in the germline V gene. V lost 1 base and J 0 bases, leaving 10 bases between the germline ends. The CDR3 is 16 residues long. The CDR3 DNA is TGTGCCAGCAGCTTGTTGGCCAGCGCGAACACCGGGGAGCTGTTTTTT. Its translation is CASSLLASANTGELFF. Looking up the rest from reference TRBV5-6 and TRBJ2-2 gives the full variable domain: DAGVTQSPTHLIKTRGQQVTLRCSPKSGHDTVSWYQQALGQGPQFIFQYYEEEERQRGNFPDRFSGHQFPNYSSELNVNALLLGDSALYLCASSLLASANTGELFFGEGSRLTVL.

This chain uses TRBV27 with TRBJ2-7; 11 nucleotides align to TRBD1. CDR1 and CDR2 (germline): MNHEY, SMNVEV (reference sequence). The CDR3 has 13 amino acids. Germline trimming cut 6 bases from V and 6 bases from J; bases unmatched to any gene: 4. The CDR3 DNA is TGTGCCAGCAGGGGACAGGGGGGGTCCGAGCAGTACTTC. Translated, it gives CASRGQGGSEQYF.

This rearrangement joins TRBV29-1 to TRBJ1-1; a possible D gene is TRBD1 (5 bases). V lost 6 bases to trimming and J lost 6 bases, with 14 bases between them. This CDR3 contains 12 residues. Looked up from germline, CDR1 is SQVTM and CDR2 is ANQGSEA. CDR3 protein: CSVAQDIPEAFF. The CDR3 DNA reads TGCAGCGTCGCACAGGATATCCCTGAAGCTTTCTTT.

The V gene is TRBV6-5, the J gene TRBJ2-3, with D perhaps matching TRBD1 (6 bases). The V end was cut by 4 bases, the J end by 3 bases, with 17 bases between. Germline values: CDR1 MNHEY, CDR2 SVGAGI. The CDR3 spans 16 residues. The CDR3 sequence is CASSSRRAGETDTQYF. DNA for the CDR3: TGTGCCAGCAGTTCACGCCGAGCAGGGGAGACAGATACGCAGTATTTT.

The chain carries TRBV7-2 and TRBJ2-1, with a possible D match to TRBD2 (6 bases). CDR1 and CDR2 (germline): SGHTA, FQGNSA. Trimming took 0 bases from V and 9 from J, leaving 15 bases between them. This CDR3 spans 15 amino acids. The CDR3 DNA is TGTGCCAGCAGCTTAGCGGGGACGGGGGACCTTGAGCAGTTCTTC. Amino acids: CASSLAGTGDLEQFF.

This chain joins TRBV7-6 and TRBJ2-2; 11 bases map to TRBD1. Unmatched junction bases numbered 7, after V lost 3 bases and J lost 1 base. The CDR3 covers 18 residues. CDR1 and CDR2 from the germline V gene are SGHVS and FNYEAQ. For the CDR3, the DNA is TGTGCCAGCAGCTTCCTCGGACAGGGGGCTGAGAACACCGGGGAGCTGTTTTTT. It translates to CASSFLGQGAENTGELFF.

The chain uses TRBV10-3 and TRBJ2-1, with 12 bases fitting TRBD2. This CDR3 spans 16 amino acids. Germline CDR1 and CDR2: ENHRY and SYGVKD. With 10 bases clipped from V and 4 bases from J, the junction kept 11 bases outside the gene matches. The CDR3, as DNA: TGTGCCACCACCCCGCTCGGGACTAGCGGGTACAATGAGCAGTTCTTC. Amino acid sequence: CATTPLGTSGYNEQFF.

The chain links TRBV6-5 to TRBJ2-5, with 9 bases that match TRBD2. The CDR3 loop spans 15 amino acids. The germline V gene encodes CDR1 MNHEY and CDR2 SVGAGI. V was pared by 1 base and J by 7 bases, with 7 bases of the junction left unmatched. The chain's CDR3 is CASSYFERGDPTQYF. CDR3 sequence (DNA): TGTGCCAGCAGTTACTTTGAGCGGGGGGATCCGACCCAGTACTTC.

The chain carries TRBV6-5 and TRBJ2-1; 10 positions match TRBD2. The germline V gene encodes CDR1 MNHEY and CDR2 SVGAGI. This CDR3 contains 16 residues. The V and J ends lost 4 bases and 5 bases, in that order; junction bases with no gene match: 8. The CDR3 here is CASSFATSGPNNEQFF. DNA of the CDR3: TGTGCCAGCAGTTTCGCGACTAGCGGGCCTAACAATGAGCAGTTCTTC.

The chain joins TRBV6-1 to TRBJ1-1, with 9 nucleotides matching TRBD1. CDR1 MNHNS and CDR2 SASEGT come from the germline V gene. This CDR3 region has 15 residues. Trimming cost V 6 bases and J 4 bases; bases outside gene matches: 9. The CDR3 DNA reads TGTGCCAGCAGAGACCGGGACAGGGTATCCACTGAAGCTTTCTTT. Translating gives CASRDRDRVSTEAFF.

The chain employs TRBV27 and TRBJ2-3; D call uncertain. Trimming removed 4 bases at V and 3 bases at J, with 5 bases between. The germline V gene has CDR1 MNHEY and CDR2 SMNVEV (reference sequence). The CDR3 totals 12 residues. CDR3 in DNA: TGTGCCAGCAGTTCGTATACAGATACGCAGTATTTT. Translation: CASSSYTDTQYF.

This sequence joins TRBV11-2 and TRBJ1-2; a weak D match, TRBD1 (5 bases). This CDR3 comprises 16 residues. Per germline, CDR1 SGHAT and CDR2 FQNNGV. Trimming left V 4 bases short and J 6 bases short, with 21 bases between. The CDR3: CASSSPTELNQNGYTF. The CDR3 DNA follows: TGTGCCAGCAGCTCCCCGACAGAACTAAACCAAAATGGCTACACCTTC.

The chain carries TRBV19 and TRBJ2-1; 15 bases align to TRBD2. V shed 5 bases and J 6 bases; nucleotides not matched to a gene: 5. Germline CDR1 reads LNHDA; CDR2 reads SQIVND (reference sequence). This CDR3 contains 16 residues. The CDR3 is CASSAGLAGGLNEQFF. CDR3 in DNA: TGTGCCAGTAGTGCTGGACTAGCGGGGGGGCTCAATGAGCAGTTCTTC.

The genes are TRBV11-2 and TRBJ2-3; D remains unclear. The CDR3 is made up of 16 amino acids. Germline V gives CDR1 SGHAT, CDR2 FQNNGV. Trimming stripped 1 base from V and 0 bases from J, with 11 bases between. CDR3 nucleotide sequence: TGTGCCAGCAGCTTAGTCCGGGTGAGGAGCACAGATACGCAGTATTTT. Translated, it gives CASSLVRVRSTDTQYF.

This rearrangement joins TRBV7-9 to TRBJ1-1; 7 bases line up with TRBD1. V gave up 1 base and J gave up 4 bases; unmatched junction bases: 3. CDR1 is SEHNR, CDR2 FQNEAQ, per germline (reference sequence). This CDR3 spans 14 amino acids. CDR3 DNA sequence: TGTGCCAGCAGCTTAGAACAGGGGAGCACTGAAGCTTTCTTT. Amino acid sequence: CASSLEQGSTEAFF.

This rearrangement joins TRBV7-8 to TRBJ2-6; 7 positions agree with TRBD1. The V and J ends lost 5 bases and 2 bases, in that order; junction bases with no gene match: 15. CDR1 and CDR2 (germline): SGHVS, FQNEAQ. The CDR3 contains 19 residues. In DNA form, the CDR3 reads TGTGCCAGCAGCGCTACCCGGACAGGTCGTTTCCCTGGGGCCAACGTCCTGACTTTC. It yields the protein CASSATRTGRFPGANVLTF. Full variable domain (missing parts from reference TRBV7-8 and TRBJ2-6): GAGVSQSPRYKVAKRGQDVALRCDPISGHVSLFWYQQALGQGPEFLTYFQNEAQLDKSGLPSDRFFAERPEGSVSTLKIQRTQQEDSAVYLCASSATRTGRFPGANVLTFGAGSRLTVL.

The CDR3 nucleotides are TGTGCCAGCAGCTTTTCAGGGCCCGTAATTTCCACTGAAGCTTTCTTT. Encoded protein: CASSFSGPVISTEAFF. This rearrangement joins TRBV5-6 to TRBJ1-1, with D possibly matching TRBD1 (5 bases). From germline, CDR1 is SGHDT and CDR2 YYEEEE. The V end was cut by 2 bases, the J end by 4 bases, with 18 bases between. The CDR3 runs 16 residues.

This clone was recorded only once. The V gene is TRBV18, the J gene TRBJ2-3; TRBD1 matches at 8 bases. The ends lost 3 bases at V and 4 bases at J; junction bases unmatched: 9. Germline CDR1 is KGHSH and CDR2 is LQKENI. The CDR3 has 16 residues. Here the CDR3 DNA reads TGTGCCAGCTCACCGCGGGCAGGGGGCGTCGCAGATACGCAGTATTTT. It yields the protein CASSPRAGGVADTQYF.

The chain recombines TRBV7-9 with TRBJ2-2, with unresolved D. Trimming removed 1 base from V and 5 bases from J, with 8 bases in between. This CDR3 is 14 amino acids long. CDR1 is SEHNR and CDR2 is FQNEAQ in the germline V gene (reference sequence). The CDR3 region is CASSLVLQTGELFF. DNA of the CDR3: TGTGCCAGCAGCTTAGTGCTCCAGACCGGGGAGCTGTTTTTT.

The genes are TRBV6-5 and TRBJ2-1, with TRBD1 matching over 9 bases. The V gene's germline CDR1 is MNHEY and CDR2 SVGAGI. The CDR3 sequence is 14 residues long. V dropped 2 bases and J dropped 5; count of bases not matched to a gene: 1. The CDR3, as DNA: TGTGCCAGCAGTTACGGGACAGGGCACAATGAGCAGTTCTTC. Protein: CASSYGTGHNEQFF.

The CDR3 sequence: CASSFCKRYSNQPQHF. In nucleotides, the CDR3 is TGTGCCAGCAGCTTTTGTAAGAGGTATAGCAATCAGCCCCAGCATTTT. J is TRBJ1-5 and V is TRBV7-9; no definite D call. V lost 3 bases, J lost 0 bases, and 12 bases lay in between. The CDR3 runs to 16 residues. Germline V gene lookup returns CDR1 SEHNR and CDR2 FQNEAQ (reference sequence). Together with reference TRBV7-9 and TRBJ1-5, the CDR3 gives the full variable domain: DTGVSQNPRHKITKRGQNVTFRCDPISEHNRLYWYRQTLGQGPEFLTYFQNEAQLEKSRLLSDRFSAERPKGSFSTLEIQRTEQGDSAMYLCASSFCKRYSNQPQHFGDGTRLSIL.

J is TRBJ2-3 and V is TRBV11-2; 7 bases align to TRBD1. The CDR3 length is 16 residues. V lost 0 bases, J lost 6 bases, and 9 bases stayed unmatched. Germline V lookup: CDR1 SGHAT, CDR2 FQNNGV. CDR3 protein: CASSLDDKTGEDTQYF. CDR3 coding DNA: TGTGCCAGCAGCTTAGATGACAAAACAGGGGAGGATACGCAGTATTTT.

The chain joins TRBV4-3 to TRBJ1-4; TRBD1 matches at 8 bases. The CDR3 contains 15 residues. Germline V gene lookup returns CDR1 LGHNA and CDR2 YSLEER. V trimming: 3 bases; J trimming: 8 bases; junction bases outside the gene matches: 8. The CDR3 DNA sequence: TGCGCCAGCAGCCAGGACAGGGCTGGGCGGGAAAAACTGTTTTTT. This codes for CASSQDRAGREKLFF.

In this sample, this clone turned up a few times. The V and J genes are TRBV6-6 and TRBJ2-7, with 9 bases aligning to TRBD1. J was trimmed by 5 bases and V by 5 bases; bases with no gene match: 4. This CDR3 region has 13 residues. The germline V gene encodes CDR1 MNHNY and CDR2 SVGAGI (reference sequence). The CDR3 reads CASSGGQGHEQYF. In DNA, the CDR3 is TGTGCCAGCAGTGGGGGACAGGGCCACGAGCAGTACTTC.

The J gene is TRBJ1-2, the V gene TRBV6-1; no firm D call. The ends were cut back, 2 bases at V and 1 base at J, with 17 bases in the middle. The CDR3 contains 17 residues. Germline CDR1 reads MNHNS; CDR2 reads SASEGT. For the CDR3, the DNA is TGTGCCAGCAGTGAACCAATCGCGCAGGCGAGTAACTATGGCTACACCTTC. Amino acids: CASSEPIAQASNYGYTF.

The CDR3 DNA follows: TGTGCCAGCAGTTACTCTTCGGGGGGGATGAACACTGAAGCTTTCTTT. It translates to CASSYSSGGMNTEAFF. The chain employs TRBV6-5 and TRBJ1-1; TRBD1 might be the D (5 bases). Germline CDR1 and CDR2: MNHEY and SVGAGI. The CDR3 runs 16 residues. V was cut by 0 bases and J by 0 bases, with 11 bases left in between.

With regard to this clone: Compared with germline, one end of the junction differs, possibly owing to a read error. The chain combines TRBV19 with TRBJ2-7; no definite D call. Germline values: CDR1 LNHDA, CDR2 SQIVND (reference sequence). This CDR3 has 13 amino acids. CDR3 sequence: CASSWAEGYGQYF. DNA for the CDR3: TGTGCCAGTAGTTGGGCCGAAGGCTACGGGCAGTACTTC.

The chain combines TRBV7-8 with TRBJ2-1, with D perhaps TRBD2 (5 bases). The CDR3 has 15 residues. V gave up 2 bases and J gave up 4 bases, with 12 bases separating them. Germline CDR1 is SGHVS and CDR2 is FQNEAQ. CDR3 residues: CASSLLGGSYNEQFF. In nucleotides, the CDR3 is TGTGCCAGCAGCTTATTAGGAGGTTCTTACAATGAGCAGTTCTTC.

The CDR3 DNA reads as TGTGCCAGCAGTTACTTTCGTAGCGGGGGGTACAATGAGCAGTTCTTC. Translating gives CASSYFRSGGYNEQFF. The chain links TRBV6-5 to TRBJ2-1; 10 positions agree with TRBD2. This CDR3 region has 16 residues. Trimming took 1 base from V and 4 from J; bases not matched to a gene: 4. Germline V CDR1 and CDR2: MNHEY, SVGAGI.

The rearrangement links TRBV30 to TRBJ1-2; 8 nucleotides align to TRBD1. CDR3 length: 13 amino acids. Germline V CDR1 and CDR2: GTSNPN, SVGIG (reference sequence). J lost 3 bases, V lost 3 bases, and 3 bases had no gene match. CDR3 DNA: TGTGCCTGGAGACTACAGGGGGACTATGGCTACACCTTC. It encodes CAWRLQGDYGYTF.